A selection of T cell receptor beta chains follows, all from one sample in a study of cytomegalovirus exposure and HLA in healthy donors. Clones were sequenced by immunoSEQ multiplex PCR, and TCRdb holds only the in-frame ones, with some missing. The sample consists of almost 200,000 clones, roughly 85% of them appearing once. The sequenced material came from PBMCs. The source of these receptors is a woman aged 45-65 years in good health and CMV-seronegative. Each CDR3 is given with its conserved first and last residue. The D gene is left open where the match is weak. Only part of the rows carry a size: once, few, many, or a class if the clone is expanded.

.,.,TRBJ2-2,TRBV6-1,CASSPQRVGELFF,TGTGCCAGCAGTCCCCAGCGAGTAGGGGAGCTGTTTTTT
TRBD2,.,TRBJ2-2,TRBV28,CASSRPWGTSGRDTGELFF,TGTGCCAGCAGTCGACCATGGGGGACTAGCGGGAGGGACACCGGGGAGCTGTTTTTT
TRBD1,once,TRBJ2-6,TRBV19,CASINNDRGAGANVLTF,TGTGCCAGTATCAACAACGACAGGGGAGCTGGGGCCAACGTCCTGACTTTC
.,.,TRBJ2-2,TRBV7-9,CASSSSGSPGELFF,TGTGCCAGCAGCTCTTCAGGGTCCCCCGGGGAGCTGTTTTTT
TRBD1,.,TRBJ1-1,TRBV19,CASTLAGGTEAFF,TGTGCCAGTACCTTAGCAGGGGGCACTGAAGCTTTCTTT
.,.,TRBJ2-7,TRBV11-3,CASSSGPSIYEQYF,TGTGCCAGCAGCTCCGGTCCCTCTATCTACGAGCAGTACTTC
TRBD2,.,TRBJ2-1,TRBV6-5,CASKTSGYNEQFF,TGTGCCAGCAAGACTAGCGGATACAATGAGCAGTTCTTC
.,.,TRBJ1-1,TRBV27,CASSLSWQRNTEAFF,TGTGCCAGCAGTTTATCTTGGCAACGGAACACTGAAGCTTTCTTT
.,.,TRBJ1-5,TRBV6-5,CASSELLGQPQHF,TGTGCCAGCAGTGAGCTACTAGGTCAGCCCCAGCATTTT
TRBD2,.,TRBJ2-2,TRBV5-1,CASSRQLAGQMNTGELFF,TGCGCCAGCAGTCGACAGCTAGCGGGACAAATGAACACCGGGGAGCTGTTTTTT
TRBD1,.,TRBJ2-5,TRBV27,CASSSRGGRGETQYF,TGTGCCAGCAGTTCGCGAGGGGGCAGGGGGGAGACCCAGTACTTC
.,.,TRBJ2-6,TRBV5-1,CASSLAGVGANVLTF,TGCGCCAGCAGCTTGGCGGGGGTCGGGGCCAACGTCCTGACTTTC
.,.,TRBJ1-1,TRBV4-2,CASSRDSRGDTEAFF,TGTGCCAGCAGCCGAGATTCCAGGGGAGACACTGAAGCTTTCTTT
.,few,TRBJ1-2,TRBV16,CASSQGQGLSYGYTF,TGTGCCAGCAGCCAAGGGCAGGGGCTGTCCTATGGCTACACCTTC
.,once,TRBJ1-2,TRBV6-1,CASTSAQRSGYTF,TGTGCCAGCACCTCCGCACAGAGATCTGGCTACACCTTC
TRBD1,.,TRBJ1-1,TRBV2,CASKGTGLNTEAFF,TGTGCCAGCAAGGGGACAGGATTGAACACTGAAGCTTTCTTT
TRBD1,.,TRBJ1-2,TRBV25-1,CASSEVGQGDYTF,TGTGCCAGCAGTGAAGTAGGACAGGGGGACTACACCTTC
.,.,TRBJ2-7,TRBV7-2,CASSFSSVSSYEQYF,TGTGCCAGCAGCTTTTCTAGCGTCAGCTCCTACGAGCAGTACTTC
.,once,TRBJ2-3,TRBV18,CASSPRAGTDTQYF,TGTGCCAGCTCACCGAGAGCAGGGACAGATACGCAGTATTTT
TRBD2,.,TRBJ2-7,TRBV28,CASRTSGRSYEQYF,TGTGCCAGCAGGACTAGCGGTCGCTCCTACGAGCAGTACTTC
TRBD1,.,TRBJ2-7,TRBV11-3,CASSQTGDQREQYF,TGTGCCAGCAGCCAGACAGGGGATCAGCGCGAGCAGTACTTC
.,.,TRBJ1-1,TRBV2,CASSFPGQNTEAFF,TGTGCCAGCAGTTTTCCGGGACAGAACACTGAAGCTTTCTTT
.,once,TRBJ2-1,TRBV11-2,CASSLREGSSYNEQFF,TGTGCCAGCAGCTTACGGGAAGGGAGCTCCTACAATGAGCAGTTCTTC
TRBD1,.,TRBJ1-2,TRBV4-1,CASSQGATGDSHGYTF,TGCGCCAGCAGCCAAGGGGCCACAGGGGATTCACATGGCTACACCTTC
.,.,TRBJ1-1,TRBV6-1,CAEGRGNTEAFF,TGTGCCGAAGGACGGGGGAACACTGAAGCTTTCTTT
.,.,TRBJ1-3,TRBV7-9,CASSLGATAGGNTIYF,TGTGCCAGCAGCTTAGGAGCCACGGCGGGTGGAAACACCATATATTTT
TRBD1,.,TRBJ1-3,TRBV7-9,CASSRDRLSGNTIYF,TGTGCCAGCAGCCGGGACAGACTCTCTGGAAACACCATATATTTT
.,few,TRBJ2-7,TRBV16,CASSQYEKQYF,TGTGCCAGCAGCCAATATGAGAAGCAGTACTTC
TRBD1,.,TRBJ2-7,TRBV27,CASSDRQGLKNEQYF,TGTGCCAGCAGCGACCGACAGGGGTTGAAGAACGAGCAGTACTTC
.,once,TRBJ1-2,TRBV5-1,CASSFGYRGGTGGYTF,TGCGCCAGCAGCTTCGGGTATCGAGGGGGTACGGGGGGCTACACCTTC
.,once,TRBJ2-7,TRBV27,CASSLSQAPYEQYF,TGTGCCAGCAGTTTATCACAGGCTCCCTACGAGCAGTACTTC
TRBD2,.,TRBJ2-1,TRBV29-1,CSVGLLAGGYNEQFF,TGCAGCGTTGGCCTTCTAGCGGGAGGCTACAATGAGCAGTTCTTC
TRBD2,.,TRBJ2-7,TRBV11-2,CASIETGGGREQYF,TGTGCCAGCATCGAAACGGGGGGAGGGCGCGAGCAGTACTTC
TRBD2,.,TRBJ2-7,TRBV7-7,CASGLADTYEQYF,TGTGCCAGCGGGCTAGCGGATACCTACGAGCAGTACTTC
TRBD2,.,TRBJ2-5,TRBV29-1,CSFQTSGIQETQYF,TGCAGCTTCCAGACTAGCGGGATTCAAGAGACCCAGTACTTC
.,.,TRBJ2-4,TRBV10-3,CAISDPVLAKNIQYF,TGTGCCATCAGTGACCCAGTTCTAGCCAAAAACATTCAGTACTTC
TRBD1,.,TRBJ1-4,TRBV25-1,CASSDSQGATNEKLFF,TGTGCCAGCAGTGATTCCCAGGGGGCAACTAATGAAAAACTGTTTTTT
.,once,TRBJ1-2,TRBV4-2,CASSQANPGYGYTF,TGTGCCAGCAGCCAAGCGAACCCAGGCTATGGCTACACCTTC
TRBD1,.,TRBJ2-4,TRBV23-1,CASSQSTVGQKIAKNIQYF,TGCGCCAGCAGTCAATCTACGGTGGGACAGAAGATAGCCAAAAACATTCAGTACTTC
TRBD1,.,TRBJ1-4,TRBV29-1,CSVAGGGNEKLFF,TGCAGCGTGGCAGGGGGAGGTAATGAAAAACTGTTTTTT
.,once,TRBJ1-2,TRBV25-1,CASSGRGAGSYGYTF,TGTGCCAGCAGTGGGCGCGGGGCCGGGAGCTATGGCTACACCTTC
TRBD1,.,TRBJ1-1,TRBV4-1,CASSPQGSQWGTEAFF,TGCGCCAGCAGCCCACAGGGGTCCCAGTGGGGAACTGAAGCTTTCTTT
TRBD1,.,TRBJ1-1,TRBV4-2,CASSQMNRGIEMNTEAFF,TGTGCCAGCAGCCAAATGAACAGGGGGATAGAGATGAACACTGAAGCTTTCTTT
TRBD1,.,TRBJ2-5,TRBV4-1,CASSRITGGLETQYF,TGCGCCAGCAGCCGAATTACAGGGGGCTTGGAGACCCAGTACTTC
TRBD2,.,TRBJ2-7,TRBV5-4,CASSLGLAGGQYEQYF,TGTGCCAGCAGCTTGGGGCTAGCGGGAGGGCAGTACGAGCAGTACTTC
TRBD1,.,TRBJ2-1,TRBV27,CASSWSTGVSSYNEQFF,TGTGCCAGCAGTTGGTCAACAGGGGTCAGCTCCTACAATGAGCAGTTCTTC
.,.,TRBJ1-2,TRBV19,CASSPPKGLEFSNYGYTF,TGTGCCAGTAGTCCCCCTAAGGGACTGGAGTTTTCTAACTATGGCTACACCTTC
TRBD2,.,TRBJ2-1,TRBV4-2,CASSQVARDYDNEQFF,TGTGCCAGCAGCCAAGTCGCCCGGGACTACGACAATGAGCAGTTCTTC
TRBD2,once,TRBJ2-5,TRBV7-9,CASSRLAGVGETQYF,TGTGCCAGCAGCCGACTAGCGGGAGTGGGAGAGACCCAGTACTTC
.,.,TRBJ1-4,TRBV7-9,CASSLGGDGTNEKLFF,TGTGCCAGCAGCTTAGGGGGGGACGGAACTAATGAAAAACTGTTTTTT